One sample yielded the 2 T cell receptor beta chains listed below, sequenced in a study of blood T cell repertoires in COVID-19. TCRdb's copy holds only in-frame clones and misses some; the assay was immunoSEQ multiplex PCR. The sample has hundreds of thousands of clones; more than 75% are singletons. Sequences were obtained from PBMCs or T cells enriched from blood (not recorded which). The receptors here all came from a man aged 25 to 40 with acute COVID-19.

This chain uses TRBV11-2 with TRBJ2-1, with a tentative D call TRBD1 (6 bases). V shed 8 bases and J shed 4 bases, with 12 bases lying between them. The CDR3 consists of 13 residues. Germline loops: CDR1 SGHAT, CDR2 FQNNGV. The CDR3 loop reads CASETDRYNEQFF. CDR3 coding DNA: TGTGCCAGCGAAACGGACAGATACAATGAGCAGTTCTTC.

The sample holds a few counts of this clone. This chain links TRBV5-4 with TRBJ1-3, with unresolved D. The length of the CDR3 is 15 residues. V was clipped by 5 bases and J by 0 bases, with 12 bases between them. Germline-derived CDR1 and CDR2 are SGHNT and YYREEE (reference sequence). As DNA, the CDR3 is TGTGCCAGCAGTCCCTTGGGCAGCTCTGGAAACACCATATATTTT. It specifies CASSPLGSSGNTIYF.